These 3 T cell receptor beta chains were all obtained from the same sample, sequenced in a study of blood T cell repertoires in COVID-19. Sequencing was performed with immunoSEQ multiplex PCR; in TCRdb, only in-frame clones are kept and a portion is missing. The profile shows around 240,000 clones, 82% of them singletons. The source material was peripheral blood. The receptors here all came from a woman of 80 years or more with acute or convalescent COVID-19.

V usage is TRBV18 and J usage is TRBJ1-4, with 8 bases fitting TRBD1. Per the germline V gene, CDR1 is KGHSH and CDR2 is LQKENI. The CDR3 runs 14 residues. V was pared by 3 bases and J by 8 bases, with 5 bases of the junction left unmatched. The CDR3 spells CASSPDRAREKLFF. The CDR3 DNA reads TGTGCCAGCTCACCGGACAGGGCTCGCGAAAAACTGTTTTTT. The full variable domain, rest sourced from reference TRBV18 and TRBJ1-4, is NAGVMQNPRHLVRRRGQEARLRCSPMKGHSHVYWYRQLPEEGLKFMVYLQKENIIDESGMPKERFSAEFPKEGPSILRIQQVVRGDSAAYFCASSPDRAREKLFFGSGTQLSVL.

The V gene is TRBV5-4, the J gene TRBJ1-2, with 8 bases that match TRBD1. The CDR3 has 14 residues. After removal of 2 bases from V and 7 bases from J, the junction contained 7 bases not matched to a gene. CDR1 SGHNT and CDR2 YYREEE come from the germline V gene (reference sequence). The CDR3 sequence is CASSFWTGKFGYTF. For the CDR3, the DNA is TGTGCCAGCAGCTTCTGGACAGGGAAATTTGGCTACACCTTC. Drawing the rest from reference TRBV5-4 and TRBJ1-2, the complete variable domain is ETGVTQSPTHLIKTRGQQVTLRCSSQSGHNTVSWYQQALGQGPQFIFQYYREEENGRGNFPPRFSGLQFPNYSSELNVNALELDDSALYLCASSFWTGKFGYTFGSGTRLTVV.

The chain recombines TRBV29-1 with TRBJ2-5, with D possibly TRBD1 on 6 matching bases. The V end was cut by 7 bases, the J end by 5 bases, with 14 bases between. CDR1 SQVTM and CDR2 ANQGSEA come from the germline V gene. The length of the CDR3 is 12 residues. CDR3: CSATGLAETQYF. The CDR3 coding sequence is TGCAGCGCTACAGGGTTGGCGGAGACCCAGTACTTC.